These T cell receptor beta chains were read from a single sample in a study of blood T cells in healthy people across ages. TCRdb used MiXCR to reprocess the 5' RACE reads, holding one entry per CDR3 protein. The sample consists of 1.5 million to 2 million distinct CDR3 sequences, 28% of them appearing once. Sequencing input: blood. Source of these receptors: a woman under 40 in good health. The CDR3 runs from the conserved cysteine through the conserved F or W. Fields, in order: clone size, V gene, J gene, D gene, CDR3 DNA, CDR3 protein. D genes are given only for firm matches. The size field is filled for only some rows; it gives once, few, many or a size class.

size: -; V: TRBV28; J: TRBJ2-3; D: -; DNA: TGTGCCAGCAGCTCCCCGGCGGTAGGAGATACGCAGTATTTT; CDR3: CASSSPAVGDTQYF
size: few; V: TRBV2; J: TRBJ1-4; D: -; DNA: TGTGCCAGCAGTGAAACGGGGTTGGGTGAAAAACTGTTTTTT; CDR3: CASSETGLGEKLFF
size: many; V: TRBV5-1; J: TRBJ2-5; D: -; DNA: TGCGCCAGCAGCTCCGGTGGGAGGAACCAAGAGACCCAGTACTTC; CDR3: CASSSGGRNQETQYF
size: -; V: TRBV2; J: TRBJ2-3; D: TRBD2; DNA: TGTGCCAGCGCGGGGAGCGGGGGTAGCACAGATACGCAGTATTTT; CDR3: CASAGSGGSTDTQYF
size: -; V: TRBV2; J: TRBJ1-2; D: TRBD1; DNA: TGTGCCAGCGGACAGGACTCTAACTATGGCTACACCTTC; CDR3: CASGQDSNYGYTF
size: -; V: TRBV11-2; J: TRBJ2-1; D: -; DNA: TGTGCCAGCAGCTTTAGGGGGTCAATAGAGGGGCCATACTCCTACAATGAGCAGTTCTTC; CDR3: CASSFRGSIEGPYSYNEQFF
size: -; V: TRBV20-1; J: TRBJ2-5; D: -; DNA: TGCAGTGCTAGTGTTGTTACAGTGGGTTGGGAGACCCAGTACTTC; CDR3: CSASVVTVGWETQYF
size: -; V: TRBV5-1; J: TRBJ1-6; D: -; DNA: TGCGCCAGCATGGGCAGGACCATAGTTTATTCACCCCTCCACTTT; CDR3: CASMGRTIVYSPLHF
size: many; V: TRBV20-1; J: TRBJ2-7; D: TRBD2; DNA: TGCAGTCTAAGCCCAGCGGGAGGGTACGAGCAGTACTTC; CDR3: CSLSPAGGYEQYF
size: many; V: TRBV4-2; J: TRBJ2-5; D: TRBD1; DNA: TGTGCCAGCAGATCGGACAGGGAAGGATCAGAGACCCAGTACTTC; CDR3: CASRSDREGSETQYF
size: few; V: TRBV11-2; J: TRBJ2-2; D: TRBD1; DNA: TGTGCCAGCAGCTTACTCGGACAGGCCCAGAACACCGGGGAGCTGTTTTTT; CDR3: CASSLLGQAQNTGELFF
size: few; V: TRBV29-1; J: TRBJ1-3; D: -; DNA: TGCAGCGTCGTAAAGAGCTCTGGAAACACCATATATTTT; CDR3: CSVVKSSGNTIYF
size: few; V: TRBV12-5; J: TRBJ2-3; D: -; DNA: TGTGCTAGTGGTTTGCCCCCGGATACGCAGTATTTT; CDR3: CASGLPPDTQYF
size: -; V: TRBV25-1; J: TRBJ2-3; D: TRBD2; DNA: TGTGCCAGCAGTCCCACCTCTAGCGGCAGGAGACGCACGCAGTATTTT; CDR3: CASSPTSSGRRRTQYF
size: many; V: TRBV6-1; J: TRBJ2-5; D: -; DNA: TGTGCCAGCAGTGCCGAACAGGGACAAGAGACCCAGTACTTC; CDR3: CASSAEQGQETQYF
size: once; V: TRBV24-1; J: TRBJ1-5; D: TRBD1; DNA: TGTGCCACCAGTGGCGCCCCCTCCGGGACAGGAGAAGATAGCAATCAGCCCCAGCATTTT; CDR3: CATSGAPSGTGEDSNQPQHF
size: -; V: TRBV10-2; J: TRBJ1-4; D: -; DNA: TGCGCCAGCAGGAAGCAGCAGAATGAAAAACTGTTTTTT; CDR3: CASRKQQNEKLFF
size: few; V: TRBV20-1; J: TRBJ2-5; D: -; DNA: TGCAGTGCTAGAGGTAGAGCCAGGGATGGAGAGACCCAGTACTTC; CDR3: CSARGRARDGETQYF